This T cell receptor beta chain was sequenced for a study of blood T cells in healthy people across ages. Study outcomes and limitations: Diversity of TCR beta per million T cells declined in a roughly linear way with age. TCR beta diversity correlated strongly with naive T cell percentage.

This clonotype was detected only a few times. Antigen unknown. Primed by a sample-barcoded 5' primer and a J-beta primer mix, a second PCR proceeded for about 7 to 12 cycles. A template-switch adaptor that had 12 random nucleotides put a tag on each cDNA molecule. TCRdb called the 5' RACE reads again in MiXCR, with one record for every CDR3 protein. This sample yields approximately 1,700,000 distinct CDR3 sequences, of which about two fifths are seen a single time; roughly 24% belongs to the top ten. CDR1 is LGHDT, CDR2 YNNKEL, per germline (reference sequence). This CDR3 is built from 15 residues. The J segment lost 4 bases and the V segment lost 7 bases, leaving 9 bases of the junction unmatched.

V gene TRBV3-1 combines with J gene TRBJ1-1, with 10 bases matching TRBD1. The sequencing sample was made of blood. This TCR was sampled from a human donor in good health. The CDR3 loop is CASTKTGGGGTEAFF. CDR3 in DNA: TGTGCCAGCACCAAGACAGGGGGCGGTGGCACTGAAGCTTTCTTT.